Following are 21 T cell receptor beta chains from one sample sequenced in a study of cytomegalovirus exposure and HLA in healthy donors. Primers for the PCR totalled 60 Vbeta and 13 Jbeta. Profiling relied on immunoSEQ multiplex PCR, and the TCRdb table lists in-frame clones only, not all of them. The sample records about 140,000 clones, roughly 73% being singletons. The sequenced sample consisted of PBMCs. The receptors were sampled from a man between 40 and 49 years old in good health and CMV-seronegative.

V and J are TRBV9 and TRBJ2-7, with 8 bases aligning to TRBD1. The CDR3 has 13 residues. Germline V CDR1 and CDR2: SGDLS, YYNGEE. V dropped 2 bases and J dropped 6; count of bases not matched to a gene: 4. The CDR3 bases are TGTGCCAGCAGCGTGGGACAGGTAAGCGAGCAGTACTTC. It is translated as CASSVGQVSEQYF.

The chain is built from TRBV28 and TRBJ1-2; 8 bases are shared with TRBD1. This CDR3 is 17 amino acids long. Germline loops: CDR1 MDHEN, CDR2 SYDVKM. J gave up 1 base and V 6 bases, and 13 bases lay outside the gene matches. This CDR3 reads CASSHSPRTGINYGYTF. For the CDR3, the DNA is TGTGCCAGCAGCCATTCTCCCCGGACAGGGATTAACTATGGCTACACCTTC.

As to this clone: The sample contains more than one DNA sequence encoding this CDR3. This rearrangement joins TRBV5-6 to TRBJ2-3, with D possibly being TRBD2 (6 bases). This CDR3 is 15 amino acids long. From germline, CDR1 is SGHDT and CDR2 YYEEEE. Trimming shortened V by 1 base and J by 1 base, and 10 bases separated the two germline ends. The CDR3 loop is CASSLSSGGTDTQYF. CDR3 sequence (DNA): TGTGCCAGCAGCTTGAGTTCGGGGGGCACAGATACGCAGTATTTT. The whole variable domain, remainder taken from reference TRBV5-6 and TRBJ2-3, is DAGVTQSPTHLIKTRGQQVTLRCSPKSGHDTVSWYQQALGQGPQFIFQYYEEEERQRGNFPDRFSGHQFPNYSSELNVNALLLGDSALYLCASSLSSGGTDTQYFGPGTRLTVL.

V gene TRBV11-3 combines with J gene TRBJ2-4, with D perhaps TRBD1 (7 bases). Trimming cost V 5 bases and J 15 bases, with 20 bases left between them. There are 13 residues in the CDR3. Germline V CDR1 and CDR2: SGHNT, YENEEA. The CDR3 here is CASSGGTAVSRYF. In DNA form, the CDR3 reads TGTGCCAGCAGCGGCGGGACAGCGGTCTCAAGGTACTTC.

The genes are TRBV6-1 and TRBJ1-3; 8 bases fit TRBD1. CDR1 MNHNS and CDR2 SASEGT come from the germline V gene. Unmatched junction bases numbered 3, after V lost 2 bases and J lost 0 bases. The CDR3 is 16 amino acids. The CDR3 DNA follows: TGTGCCAGCAGTGAACCGGACAGGGCCTCTGGAAACACCATATATTTT. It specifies CASSEPDRASGNTIYF.

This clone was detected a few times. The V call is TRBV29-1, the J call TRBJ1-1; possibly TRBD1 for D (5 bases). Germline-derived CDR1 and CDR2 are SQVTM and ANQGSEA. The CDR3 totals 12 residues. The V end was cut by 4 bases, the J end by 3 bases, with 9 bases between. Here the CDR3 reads CSVGGRDTEAFF. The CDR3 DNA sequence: TGCAGCGTTGGGGGCAGGGACACTGAAGCTTTCTTT.

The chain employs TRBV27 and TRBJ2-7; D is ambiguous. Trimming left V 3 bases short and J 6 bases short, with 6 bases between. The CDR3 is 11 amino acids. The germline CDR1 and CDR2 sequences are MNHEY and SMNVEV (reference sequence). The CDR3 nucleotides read TGTGCCAGCAGTTTGTTATGCGAGCAGTACTTC. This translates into CASSLLCEQYF.

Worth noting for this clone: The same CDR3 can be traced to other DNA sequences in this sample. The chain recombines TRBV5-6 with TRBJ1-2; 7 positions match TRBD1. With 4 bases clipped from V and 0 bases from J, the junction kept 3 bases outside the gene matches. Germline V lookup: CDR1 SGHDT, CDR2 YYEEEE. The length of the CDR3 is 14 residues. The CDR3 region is CASSPGQTNYGYTF. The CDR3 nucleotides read TGTGCCAGCAGCCCGGGACAGACTAACTATGGCTACACCTTC.

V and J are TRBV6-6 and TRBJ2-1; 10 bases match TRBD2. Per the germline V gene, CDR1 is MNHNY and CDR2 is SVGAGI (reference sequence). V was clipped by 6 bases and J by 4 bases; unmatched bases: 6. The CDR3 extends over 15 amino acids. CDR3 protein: CASSLSLAGYNEQFF. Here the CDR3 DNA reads TGTGCCAGCAGCCTCTCACTAGCGGGGTACAATGAGCAGTTCTTC.

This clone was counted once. The CDR3 is CASSEYLDSYEQYF. CDR3 bases: TGTGCCAGCAGTGAATACCTTGACAGTTACGAGCAGTACTTC. The V call is TRBV25-1, the J call TRBJ2-7, with a possible D match to TRBD1 (5 bases). This CDR3 region has 14 residues. Between the trimmed V and J ends, which lost 0 bases and 4 bases, there was a span of 10 bases. CDR1 and CDR2 (germline): MGHDK, SYGVNS.

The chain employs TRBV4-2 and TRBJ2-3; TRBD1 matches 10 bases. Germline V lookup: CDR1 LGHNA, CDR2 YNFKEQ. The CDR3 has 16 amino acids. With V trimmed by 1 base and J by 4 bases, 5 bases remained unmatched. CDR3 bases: TGTGCCAGCAGCCAAGTCGACAGGGGGCGCGCAGATACGCAGTATTTT. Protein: CASSQVDRGRADTQYF.

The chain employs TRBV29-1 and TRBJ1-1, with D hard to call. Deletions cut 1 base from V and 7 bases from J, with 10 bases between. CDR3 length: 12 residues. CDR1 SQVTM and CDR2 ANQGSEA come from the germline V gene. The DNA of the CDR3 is TGCAGCGTTGAAGGACTGTTTAATGAAGCTTTCTTT. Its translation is CSVEGLFNEAFF.

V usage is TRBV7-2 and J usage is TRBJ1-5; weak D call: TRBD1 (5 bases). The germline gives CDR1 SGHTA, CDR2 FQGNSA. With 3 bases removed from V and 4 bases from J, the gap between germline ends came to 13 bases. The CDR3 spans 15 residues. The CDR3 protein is CASSFGVQGNQPQHF. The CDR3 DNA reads TGTGCCAGCAGCTTTGGGGTCCAGGGTAATCAGCCCCAGCATTTT. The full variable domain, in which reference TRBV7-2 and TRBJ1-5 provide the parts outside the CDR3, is GAGVSQSPSNKVTEKGKDVELRCDPISGHTALYWYRQSLGQGLEFLIYFQGNSAPDKSGLPSDRFSAERTGGSVSTLTIQRTQQEDSAVYLCASSFGVQGNQPQHFGDGTRLSIL.

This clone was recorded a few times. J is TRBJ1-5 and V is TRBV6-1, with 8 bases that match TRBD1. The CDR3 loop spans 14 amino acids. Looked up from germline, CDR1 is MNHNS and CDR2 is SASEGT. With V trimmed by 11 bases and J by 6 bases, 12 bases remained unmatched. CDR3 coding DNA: TGTGCCCTTGGGGGCGGGACAGGCAGTCAGCCCCAGCATTTT. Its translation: CALGGGTGSQPQHF.

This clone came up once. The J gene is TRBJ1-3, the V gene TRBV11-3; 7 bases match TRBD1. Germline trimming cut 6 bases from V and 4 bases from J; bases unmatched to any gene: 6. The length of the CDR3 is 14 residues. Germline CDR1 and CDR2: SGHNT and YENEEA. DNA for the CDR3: TGTGCCAGCAGTCGACAGGGTAACGGAAACACCATATATTTT. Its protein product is CASSRQGNGNTIYF.

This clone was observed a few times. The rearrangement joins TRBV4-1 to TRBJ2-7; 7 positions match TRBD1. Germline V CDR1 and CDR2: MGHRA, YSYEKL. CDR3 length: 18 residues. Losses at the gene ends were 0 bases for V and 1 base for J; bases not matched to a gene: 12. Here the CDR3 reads CASSQEWISTGDSYEQYF. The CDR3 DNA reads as TGCGCCAGCAGCCAAGAATGGATTAGCACAGGGGATTCCTACGAGCAGTACTTC.

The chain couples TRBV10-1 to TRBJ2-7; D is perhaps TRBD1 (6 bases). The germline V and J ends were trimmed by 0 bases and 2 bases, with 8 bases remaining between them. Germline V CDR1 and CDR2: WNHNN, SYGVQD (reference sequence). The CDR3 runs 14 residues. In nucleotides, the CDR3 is TGCGCCAGCAGTGAGTCGCAGGGGCCCTACGAGCAGTACTTC. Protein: CASSESQGPYEQYF.

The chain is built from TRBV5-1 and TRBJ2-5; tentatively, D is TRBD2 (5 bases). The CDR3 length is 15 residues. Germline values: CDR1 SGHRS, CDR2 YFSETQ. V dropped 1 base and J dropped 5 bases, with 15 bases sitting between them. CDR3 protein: CASSLNPTKRETQYF. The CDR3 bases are TGCGCCAGCAGCTTGAACCCCACCAAGCGGGAGACCCAGTACTTC.

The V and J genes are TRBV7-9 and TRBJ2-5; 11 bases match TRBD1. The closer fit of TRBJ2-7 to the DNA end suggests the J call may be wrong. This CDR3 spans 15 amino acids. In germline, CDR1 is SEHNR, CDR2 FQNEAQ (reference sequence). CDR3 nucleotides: TGTGCCAGCAGCCGGCCGGGACAGGGGGCCTACGAGCAGTACTTC. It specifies CASSRPGQGAYEQYF.

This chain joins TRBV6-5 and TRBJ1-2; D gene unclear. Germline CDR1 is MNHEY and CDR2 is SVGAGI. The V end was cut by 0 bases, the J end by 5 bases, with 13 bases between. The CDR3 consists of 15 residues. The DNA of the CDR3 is TGTGCCAGCAGTTACTCGACAAAACACCTATATGGCTACACCTTC. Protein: CASSYSTKHLYGYTF.

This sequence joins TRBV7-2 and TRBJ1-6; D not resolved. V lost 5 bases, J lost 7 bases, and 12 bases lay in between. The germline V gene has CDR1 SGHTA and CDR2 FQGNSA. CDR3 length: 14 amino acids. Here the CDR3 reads CASSVTALNSPLHF. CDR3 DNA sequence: TGTGCCAGCAGCGTCACAGCTCTGAATTCACCCCTCCACTTT.